This T cell receptor (beta chain) is from a study of cytomegalovirus exposure and HLA in healthy donors. Whole-study findings and limits: A later analysis linked a missense DCLRE1C variant to TCR beta V- and J-gene trimming. The study recorded 164 TCR beta chains that were cytomegalovirus-associated. In a later analysis, across HLA loci, associated TCR counts were highest for DRB1, lowest for HLA-C.

Comments on this clone: Antigen unknown.

V was shortened by 8 bases and J by 6 bases, with 13 bases between the two germline ends. The germline CDR1 and CDR2 sequences are MGHDK and SYGVNS. CDR3 length equals 13 residues. The PCR contained 60 Vbeta and 13 Jbeta primers. Authors' methods: Approximately 73 million unique TCR beta chains, roughly 10 million shared, were counted in a later analysis. Method: immunoSEQ multiplex PCR; TCRdb's copy keeps in-frame clones and lacks some. V, J and clone size derive from that table, while D and trimming were established from the DNA sequence. The data hold 150,000 to 200,000 clones, with 65% to 85% observed a single time.

The source of this sequence is a man aged 45-65 years in good health and CMV-seropositive. The specimen was PBMCs. The chain carries TRBV25-1 and TRBJ2-2; possibly TRBD2 for D (5 bases). CDR3 bases: TGTGCCAGCCAGACTGGGCGGGCCGGGGAGCTGTTTTTT. It is translated as CASQTGRAGELFF.